This TCR beta chain was observed in a study of blood T cells in healthy people across ages (dated by TCRdb to 2015 to 2017). Regarding the study in general: In model experiments, template switching captured about one uniquely barcoded TCR beta cDNA molecule for every two T cells. To track age-related changes in TCR beta repertoire diversity, the study relied on deep sequencing normalized with unique cDNA molecular identifiers. The donors were divided into four age groups: young (average approximately 15 years), middle-aged (about 40), aged (approximately 64) and long-lived (approximately 74). To avoid experimental bias, donors of different ages were spread randomly across the sequencing lanes. Two additional independent replicas of 1 million unique cDNA reads from the same blood draw were analyzed for two donors (one aged 18 to 30 and one aged 80 or older). Beyond this particular receptor, the publication reports: Observed TCR beta diversity per million T cells fell roughly linearly with age, and a significant reduction was already apparent by age approximately 40. Compared with the aged group, more naive CD4+ T cells, fewer expanded clones and increased TCR diversity were shown by the long-lived group, suggesting age selection. Donor CMV infection status was unknown, potentially confounding age-related changes in expanded clonotypes. Estimates of total diversity based on one million sequenced T cells were considered lower bounds and underestimates. A strong correlation was found between observed TCR beta diversity and the percentage of naive T cells measured by flow cytometry. Since profiling was done on bulk unsorted PBMCs, naive and antigen-experienced compartments could not be conclusively compared.

This clonotype was detected ten times or more. Its binding antigen is unknown. The record has no base qualities; no much larger clone is one base away. The method was 5' RACE. A second PCR of roughly 7 to 11 cycles was performed with a sample-barcoded 5' primer and a J-beta primer mix. Each TCR beta cDNA molecule received a unique molecular identifier from a template-switch 5' adaptor carrying 12 random nucleotides. Each sample yielded at least 2.5 million CDR3-containing paired-end reads. All of the RNA was converted into first-strand cDNA using the Mint cDNA synthesis kit, with a TRBC-specific oligonucleotide serving as the primer. Following uracil-DNA glycosylase treatment, all cDNA underwent a first 18-cycle PCR with the universal primers M1SS and BC2_uni_R. In the paper's pipeline: Normalization of each sample was performed by random selection of 1 million high-quality reads, each carrying a distinct molecular identifier. Instead of being binned into consensus sequences, reads with shared molecular identifiers were discarded. MiTCR, set to a Q25 quality threshold and the strictest error-elimination algorithm, was used for CDR3 identification, clonotype clustering and error correction. Lower-bound total TCR beta diversity was estimated with a nonparametric unseen species model using Euler transformation. Using fastp at Q25 and MiXCR, TCRdb reprocessed the public reads and kept productive beta chains. Rows with one shared CDR3 protein collapse into an entry with the most common genes and DNA. The V and J calls follow TCRdb's processing rather than the paper's. The sample profile shows 1.5 million to 2 million distinct CDR3 sequences; about two fifths of them were found once. The ten largest clones add up to about 21% of the sample.

The germline V end is reduced by 3 bases and the J end by 3 bases; junction bases left unmatched: 4. As encoded in the germline V gene, CDR1 is MRHNA while CDR2 is SNTAGT. The CDR3 numbers 15 residues from cysteine through phenylalanine. This entry keeps only the CDR3 DNA: 45 bases, framed from base 1. The donors were roughly 38 Caucasian individuals from Russia, aged roughly 6 to 100 years, who were systemically healthy. Each donor gave 8 to 10 milliliters of peripheral blood, collected into EDTA-treated Vacutainer tubes. PBMCs were isolated by Ficoll-Paque density-gradient centrifugation, with at least 6.5 million obtained per sample. Total RNA was extracted from PBMCs with Trizol reagent, with at least 6 micrograms obtained per sample. For every donor, an aliquot of PBMCs went through flow cytometry to measure the percentages of naive CD45RAhigh/CD27high T cells.

Sequenced sample: blood. The chain is encoded by TRBV6-4 joined to TRBJ2-3; a stretch of 9 junction bases matches TRBD2. The receptor comes from a human donor in good health. The CDR3: CASSERRGGTDTQYF. The DNA sequence is TGTGCCAGCAGTGAACGGCGGGGGGGAACAGATACGCAGTATTTT.